Presented here are 15 T cell receptor beta chains from one specimen sequenced in a study of CXCR3-negative and CXCR3-positive naive CD8 T cells. The TRB cDNA libraries were prepared by 5' RACE with UMI labels. Reprocessing the 5' RACE reads, TCRdb reports a single entry for every CDR3 protein and omits DNA. Recorded for this sample: about 24,000 distinct CDR3 sequences. Material for sequencing was naive CXCR3- CD8+ T cells from blood. Sample subset: CD45RO-CCR7+CD27+CD95- naive CD8+ T cells lacking CXCR3 (TNR3-). These receptors originate from a human donor in good health. Some clones in this sample may be carry-over from other donors' samples.

Considering frequency, this clonotype is medium-sized (0.01 to 0.1%). V usage is TRBV20-1 and J usage is TRBJ2-7; TCRdb designates TRBD1, a call that cannot be tested without DNA. CDR1 DFQATT and CDR2 SNEGSKA come from the germline V gene (reference sequence). This CDR3 comprises 14 residues. The CDR3 sequence is CSATGTGVPHEQYF.

The chain employs TRBV3-1 and TRBJ1-6. The CDR3 loop spans 17 amino acids. Germline assignment: CDR1 LGHDT and CDR2 YNNKEL (reference sequence). CDR3 protein: CASSQDGGRSYNSPLHF.

V gene TRBV15 combines with J gene TRBJ1-5. Per the germline V gene, CDR1 is LNHNV and CDR2 is YYDKDF (reference sequence). The CDR3 is 13 amino acids. The CDR3 sequence: CATSRDFDQPQHF.

The J gene is TRBJ1-4, the V gene TRBV4-1. The germline V gene encodes CDR1 MGHRA and CDR2 YSYEKL. The CDR3 is 13 residues long. CDR3 amino acids: CASSQVFGEKLFF.

CDR3 amino acids: CASSFAGTGSGEQFF. The chain employs TRBV7-9 and TRBJ2-1; the D gene TCRdb calls, TRBD1, cannot be checked with no DNA. CDR3 length equals 15 residues. The V gene's germline CDR1 is SEHNR and CDR2 FQNEAQ (reference sequence).

The chain combines TRBV7-6 with TRBJ2-2; TCRdb picks TRBD2, but there is no DNA to check that call. Germline CDR1 is SGHVS and CDR2 is FNYEAQ. This CDR3 spans 16 amino acids. The CDR3 region is CASSLAGTRGIGELFF.

The genes are TRBV21-1 and TRBJ1-5; the D call from TCRdb, TRBD1, cannot be confirmed without DNA. TRBV21-1 is marked as a pseudogene. This CDR3 is 14 amino acids long. CDR3 loop: CASSNATGSGPQHF.

The chain has TRBV7-2 and TRBJ2-7; TCRdb indicates TRBD2, and absent DNA this call remains unverified. The CDR3 is 17 amino acids. Per the germline V gene, CDR1 is SGHTA and CDR2 is FQGNSA. CDR3 loop: CASSSDGLAGGSYEQYF. The full variable domain, with the rest looked up from reference TRBV7-2 and TRBJ2-7, is GAGVSQSPSNKVTEKGKDVELRCDPISGHTALYWYRQSLGQGLEFLIYFQGNSAPDKSGLPSDRFSAERTGGSVSTLTIQRTQQEDSAVYLCASSSDGLAGGSYEQYFGPGTRLTVT.

This chain uses TRBV29-1 with TRBJ2-1. This CDR3 spans 12 amino acids. Germline CDR1 SQVTM, CDR2 ANQGSEA. The CDR3 is CSVEDSGNEQFF.

The chain has TRBV20-1 and TRBJ2-7; absent DNA, TCRdb's TRBD2 call cannot be checked. Germline loops: CDR1 DFQATT, CDR2 SNEGSKA (reference sequence). CDR3 length equals 13 residues. This CDR3 is CSAREGLAGEQYF.

This chain joins TRBV6-5 and TRBJ1-5; the TCRdb D gene call, TRBD1, has no DNA to confirm it. This CDR3 has 15 residues. Germline CDR1 reads MNHEY; CDR2 reads SVGAGI. This CDR3 reads CASSSQGYGNQPQHF.

The chain joins TRBV6-6 to TRBJ2-7. The CDR3 length is 11 residues. In germline, CDR1 is MNHNY, CDR2 SVGAGI (reference sequence). The CDR3 sequence is CASSYSAEQYF.

CDR3 residues: CASSIQSNQPQHF. The genes are TRBV7-9 and TRBJ1-5. The CDR3 spans 13 residues. The germline V gene has CDR1 SEHNR and CDR2 FQNEAQ (reference sequence).

The gene calls are TRBV7-2 and TRBJ1-5. Germline loops: CDR1 SGHTA, CDR2 FQGNSA. This CDR3 comprises 15 residues. This chain's CDR3 is CASSFVAEGNQPQHF.

The V gene is TRBV10-1, the J gene TRBJ2-1. Germline CDR1 WNHNN, CDR2 SYGVQD (reference sequence). The CDR3 spans 16 residues. CDR3: CASSESPELPLGEQFF.